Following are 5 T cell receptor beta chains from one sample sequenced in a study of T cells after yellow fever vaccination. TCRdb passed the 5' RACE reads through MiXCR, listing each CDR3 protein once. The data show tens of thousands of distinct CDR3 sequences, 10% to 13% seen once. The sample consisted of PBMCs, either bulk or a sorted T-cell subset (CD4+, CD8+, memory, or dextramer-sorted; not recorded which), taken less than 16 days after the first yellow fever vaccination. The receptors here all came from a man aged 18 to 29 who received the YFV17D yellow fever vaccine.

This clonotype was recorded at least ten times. CDR3 DNA sequence: TGTGCCAGCTCACCACCCGACAGGTCGGGGACTGAAGCTTTCTTT. Amino acid sequence: CASSPPDRSGTEAFF. The chain links TRBV18 to TRBJ1-1, with a possible D match to TRBD1 (6 bases). Germline values: CDR1 KGHSH, CDR2 LQKENI. There are 15 residues in the CDR3. The V and J ends lost 0 bases and 5 bases respectively, with 13 bases between them.

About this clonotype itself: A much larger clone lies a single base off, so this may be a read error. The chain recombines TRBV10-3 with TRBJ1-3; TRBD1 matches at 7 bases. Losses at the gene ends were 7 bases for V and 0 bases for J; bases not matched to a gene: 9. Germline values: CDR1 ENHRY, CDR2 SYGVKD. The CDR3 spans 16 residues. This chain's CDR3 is CAITPDRVGSGNTIYF. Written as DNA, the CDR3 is TGTGCCATCACTCCCGACAGGGTAGGCTCTGGAAACACCATATATTTT.

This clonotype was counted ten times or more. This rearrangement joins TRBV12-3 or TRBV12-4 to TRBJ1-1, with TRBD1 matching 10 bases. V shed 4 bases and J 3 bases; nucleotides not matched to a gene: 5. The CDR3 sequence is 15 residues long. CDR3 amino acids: CASSWGTGADTEAFF. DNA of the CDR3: TGTGCCAGCAGTTGGGGGACAGGGGCGGACACTGAAGCTTTCTTT.

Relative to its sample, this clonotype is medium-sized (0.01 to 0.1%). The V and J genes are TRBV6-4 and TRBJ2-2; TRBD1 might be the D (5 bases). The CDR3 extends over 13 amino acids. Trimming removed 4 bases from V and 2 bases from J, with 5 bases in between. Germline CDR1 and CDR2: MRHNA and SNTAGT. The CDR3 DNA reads TGTGCCAGCAGTGGGACAAACACCGGGGAGCTGTTTTTT. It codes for CASSGTNTGELFF.

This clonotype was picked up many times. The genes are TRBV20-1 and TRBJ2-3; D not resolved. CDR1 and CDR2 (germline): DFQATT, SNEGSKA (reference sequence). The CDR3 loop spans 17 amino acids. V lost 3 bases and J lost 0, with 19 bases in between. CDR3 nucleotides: TGCAGTGCTAGGGCCCTAAGGGCAGCCGCTAGCACAGATACGCAGTATTTT. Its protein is CSARALRAAASTDTQYF.